This T cell receptor beta chain was profiled in a study of blood T cells in healthy people across ages. This clonotype has just one count. Its antigen is undetermined. The second PCR ran roughly 6 to 11 cycles with a sample-barcoded 5' primer and J-beta primers. Each TCR beta cDNA got a 12-nucleotide random molecular identifier. TCRdb re-called the 5' RACE reads through MiXCR, storing one row per CDR3 protein. The sample holds over a million distinct CDR3 sequences, 42% seen once. V lost 3 bases, J lost 3 bases, and 12 bases lay in between. Germline CDR1 is SGHTA and CDR2 is FQGNSA. The CDR3 covers 15 residues. Study results and limitations: Researchers judged that diversity estimates from one million T cells fell short of true values.

The donors, aged roughly 6 to 95, were healthy Caucasians from Russia. Samples each yielded at least 5 micrograms of total RNA. The receptor was isolated from a young woman in good health. The chain carries TRBV7-2 and TRBJ2-1, with unresolved D. Sequencing input: blood. For the CDR3, the DNA is TGTGCCAGCAGCTTTAGGGCAGGTAACTACAATGAGCAGTTCTTC. Amino acid sequence: CASSFRAGNYNEQFF. Using reference TRBV7-2 and TRBJ2-1 for the parts outside the CDR3, the full variable domain is GAGVSQSPSNKVTEKGKDVELRCDPISGHTALYWYRQSLGQGLEFLIYFQGNSAPDKSGLPSDRFSAERTGGSVSTLTIQRTQQEDSAVYLCASSFRAGNYNEQFFGPGTRLTVL.